These T cell receptor beta chains were read from a single sample in a study of technical replicates of blood from several donors. Method: immunoSEQ multiplex PCR; TCRdb's copy keeps in-frame clones and lacks some. The data show around 97,000 clones, approximately 96% seen once. Input material: T cells isolated from PBMCs. These receptors originate from a human donor in good health. CDR3s include the opening cysteine and the closing phenylalanine or tryptophan. Fields, in order: V gene, D gene, J gene, clone size, CDR3 protein, CDR3 DNA. The D gene is left open where the match is weak. Part of the rows lack a size; the others show once, few, many or a class for expanded clones.

v_gene: TRBV7-7; d_gene: TRBD1; j_gene: TRBJ2-7; abundance: NA; CDR3aa: CASSPTLPGQGSNEQYF; CDR3nt: TGTGCTAGCAGCCCAACGCTTCCGGGACAGGGGTCCAACGAGCAGTACTTC
v_gene: TRBV27; d_gene: NA; j_gene: TRBJ2-2; abundance: NA; CDR3aa: CASSFRTYTGELFF; CDR3nt: TGTGCCAGCAGTTTTAGGACATACACCGGGGAGCTGTTTTTT
v_gene: TRBV2; d_gene: NA; j_gene: TRBJ1-2; abundance: NA; CDR3aa: CASNKGGAAALYGYTF; CDR3nt: TGTGCCAGCAATAAAGGGGGGGCCGCTGCCCTCTATGGCTACACCTTC
v_gene: TRBV10-3; d_gene: NA; j_gene: TRBJ2-1; abundance: NA; CDR3aa: CAISESGGGPGNEQFF; CDR3nt: TGTGCCATCAGTGAGTCGGGGGGAGGCCCTGGGAATGAGCAGTTCTTC
v_gene: TRBV6-5; d_gene: NA; j_gene: TRBJ2-1; abundance: NA; CDR3aa: CASSYRVTYNEQFF; CDR3nt: TGTGCCAGCAGTTACCGAGTCACCTACAATGAGCAGTTCTTC
v_gene: TRBV7-2; d_gene: TRBD2; j_gene: TRBJ2-7; abundance: NA; CDR3aa: CASSFLAGALDEQYF; CDR3nt: TGTGCCAGCAGCTTCCTAGCGGGAGCACTCGACGAGCAGTACTTC
v_gene: TRBV7-8; d_gene: NA; j_gene: TRBJ2-5; abundance: once; CDR3aa: CASRGTALQETQYF; CDR3nt: TGTGCCAGCCGGGGGACAGCCCTCCAAGAGACCCAGTACTTC
v_gene: TRBV6-1; d_gene: NA; j_gene: TRBJ2-7; abundance: NA; CDR3aa: CASGPTGTLQYEQYF; CDR3nt: TGTGCCAGTGGACCTACCGGGACACTTCAATACGAGCAGTACTTC
v_gene: TRBV9; d_gene: NA; j_gene: TRBJ1-1; abundance: once; CDR3aa: CASSVTGDDTEAFF; CDR3nt: TGTGCCAGCAGCGTGACAGGTGATGACACTGAAGCTTTCTTT
v_gene: TRBV7-9; d_gene: NA; j_gene: TRBJ2-7; abundance: NA; CDR3aa: CASSRLTSTYEQYF; CDR3nt: TGTGCCAGCAGCCGATTAACTAGCACCTACGAGCAGTACTTC
v_gene: TRBV7-3; d_gene: TRBD2; j_gene: TRBJ2-1; abundance: NA; CDR3aa: CASSLTLAGVNEQFF; CDR3nt: TGTGCCAGCAGCTTAACCCTAGCGGGAGTGAATGAGCAGTTCTTC
v_gene: TRBV6-6; d_gene: NA; j_gene: TRBJ2-7; abundance: NA; CDR3aa: CASSPAGGFYF; CDR3nt: TGTGCCAGCAGCCCGGCGGGCGGGTTCTACTTC
v_gene: TRBV10-3; d_gene: TRBD1; j_gene: TRBJ2-2; abundance: NA; CDR3aa: CASQLNQQGTGELFF; CDR3nt: TGTGCCAGTCAACTCAACCAACAGGGGACCGGGGAGCTGTTTTTT
v_gene: TRBV7-2; d_gene: NA; j_gene: TRBJ2-3; abundance: NA; CDR3aa: CASSLARGATDTQYF; CDR3nt: TGTGCCAGCAGCTTAGCTCGCGGAGCTACAGATACGCAGTATTTT
v_gene: TRBV11-2; d_gene: TRBD2; j_gene: TRBJ2-7; abundance: NA; CDR3aa: CASSLAGQYEQYF; CDR3nt: TGTGCCAGCAGCCTAGCGGGACAGTACGAGCAGTACTTC
v_gene: TRBV5-5; d_gene: TRBD2; j_gene: TRBJ2-6; abundance: NA; CDR3aa: CASSLGLREDYGANVLTF; CDR3nt: TGTGCCAGCAGCTTGGGCTTGCGGGAGGATTATGGGGCCAACGTCCTGACTTTC
v_gene: TRBV6-1; d_gene: NA; j_gene: TRBJ2-7; abundance: NA; CDR3aa: CASSASPYEQYF; CDR3nt: TGTGCCAGCAGTGCCTCCCCCTACGAGCAGTACTTC
v_gene: TRBV7-9; d_gene: NA; j_gene: TRBJ1-5; abundance: few; CDR3aa: CAISKPQHF; CDR3nt: TGTGCCATCAGTAAGCCCCAGCATTTT
v_gene: TRBV5-6; d_gene: TRBD1; j_gene: TRBJ2-7; abundance: NA; CDR3aa: CASSLLDRDTYEQYF; CDR3nt: TGTGCCAGCAGCTTGTTGGACAGGGACACCTACGAGCAGTACTTC
v_gene: TRBV5-8; d_gene: NA; j_gene: TRBJ2-6; abundance: NA; CDR3aa: CASSLGAGANVLTF; CDR3nt: TGTGCCAGCAGCCTAGGGGCTGGGGCCAACGTCCTGACTTTC
v_gene: TRBV10-1; d_gene: TRBD2; j_gene: TRBJ2-7; abundance: NA; CDR3aa: CASSELGLTDEQYF; CDR3nt: TGCGCCAGCAGTGAACTGGGACTAACCGACGAGCAGTACTTC
v_gene: TRBV6-6; d_gene: NA; j_gene: TRBJ1-3; abundance: NA; CDR3aa: CASSSVTGGSGNTIYF; CDR3nt: TGTGCCAGCAGTTCCGTAACAGGTGGCTCTGGAAACACCATATATTTT
v_gene: TRBV7-2; d_gene: NA; j_gene: TRBJ2-3; abundance: NA; CDR3aa: CASSLGLSYTDTQYF; CDR3nt: TGTGCCAGCAGCTTAGGGCTCAGTTACACAGATACGCAGTATTTT
v_gene: TRBV5-1; d_gene: TRBD1; j_gene: TRBJ2-7; abundance: NA; CDR3aa: CASSLTGTGYSEQYF; CDR3nt: TGCGCCAGCAGCCTCACCGGGACAGGGTATTCCGAGCAGTACTTC
v_gene: TRBV30; d_gene: NA; j_gene: TRBJ2-5; abundance: NA; CDR3aa: CAWSLGLQETQYF; CDR3nt: TGTGCCTGGAGCCTGGGCCTCCAAGAGACCCAGTACTTC
v_gene: TRBV9; d_gene: TRBD1; j_gene: TRBJ2-2; abundance: NA; CDR3aa: CASSQDRGRGGGELFF; CDR3nt: TGTGCCAGCAGCCAGGACAGGGGGCGAGGAGGCGGGGAGCTGTTTTTT
v_gene: TRBV6-5; d_gene: NA; j_gene: TRBJ2-2; abundance: NA; CDR3aa: CASSLENTGELFF; CDR3nt: TGTGCCAGCAGTTTAGAGAACACCGGGGAGCTGTTTTTT
v_gene: TRBV6-5; d_gene: TRBD1; j_gene: TRBJ1-1; abundance: NA; CDR3aa: CASSYSRTGVIEAFF; CDR3nt: TGTGCCAGCAGTTACTCACGGACAGGGGTGATTGAAGCTTTCTTT
v_gene: TRBV11-2; d_gene: NA; j_gene: TRBJ1-5; abundance: NA; CDR3aa: CASSLQSNQPQHF; CDR3nt: TGTGCCAGCAGCTTACAGTCCAATCAGCCCCAGCATTTT
v_gene: TRBV2; d_gene: NA; j_gene: TRBJ1-5; abundance: NA; CDR3aa: CASGRDSTTQPQHF; CDR3nt: TGTGCCAGCGGACGGGATAGTACTACTCAGCCCCAGCATTTT
v_gene: TRBV5-6; d_gene: NA; j_gene: TRBJ1-1; abundance: NA; CDR3aa: CASSLRGGPSNTEAFF; CDR3nt: TGTGCCAGCAGCTTGAGGGGGGGTCCTTCTAACACTGAAGCTTTCTTT
v_gene: TRBV9; d_gene: TRBD1; j_gene: TRBJ1-1; abundance: NA; CDR3aa: CASSPQGQVLNTEAFF; CDR3nt: TGTGCCAGCAGCCCCCAGGGACAGGTTTTAAACACTGAAGCTTTCTTT